This T cell receptor beta chain was identified in a study of cytomegalovirus exposure and HLA in healthy donors. The PCR made use of 60 Vbeta and 13 Jbeta primers. Here immunoSEQ multiplex PCR was the method, and the copy in TCRdb shows in-frame clones only, minus some. Its clone listing holds just over 80,000 clones. Germline values: CDR1 GTSNPN, CDR2 SVGIG (reference sequence). This CDR3 has 14 amino acids. V shed 4 bases and J shed 0 bases, with 9 bases lying between them. Findings and caveats of the study: There were three CMV-associated chains whose specificity for CMV antigens was confirmed in vitro.

As to this clone: Its antigen is unknown.

This clonotype originated in a woman aged 25 to 45 in good health and CMV-seronegative. V and J are TRBV30 and TRBJ2-2; D unresolved. Sequenced: PBMCs. The CDR3 loop reads CAWKKHPNTGELFF. DNA for the CDR3: TGTGCCTGGAAGAAACACCCGAACACCGGGGAGCTGTTTTTT.